One and the same sample provided the 13 T cell receptor beta chains below, sequenced in a study of breast tumors, draining lymph nodes, adjacent tissues. Axillary draining lymph nodes of breast cancer patients supplied the node samples. TCRdb re-called the multiplex PCR reads through MiXCR, storing one row per CDR3 protein. Of more than 80,000 distinct CDR3 sequences in the sample, approximately 28% are singletons; the top ten hold approximately 5%. Input material: axillary lymph node tissue. The receptors were sampled from a female donor with breast cancer. Some clones in this sample may be carry-over from other donors' samples.

This clonotype was observed at least ten times. V is TRBV4-2 and J is TRBJ2-1, with unresolved D. The V gene's germline CDR1 is LGHNA and CDR2 YNFKEQ. Deletions cut 0 bases from V and 4 bases from J, with 10 bases between. The CDR3 runs to 15 residues. In DNA, the CDR3 is TGTGCCAGCAGCCAAGATCGGGCGGATTACAATGAGCAGTTCTTC. Its protein product is CASSQDRADYNEQFF.

There are many counts of this clonotype. Because the CDR3 is missing its conserved closing phenylalanine or tryptophan, this is likely a read error. This sequence joins TRBV11-2 and TRBJ1-6; D is unresolved. Germline V gene data show CDR1 as SGHAT and CDR2 as FQNNGV. Deletions cut 0 bases from V and 12 bases from J, with 6 bases between. This CDR3 contains 12 residues. The CDR3 loop reads CASSLEVGPLHL. CDR3 DNA: TGTGCCAGCAGCTTAGAGGTCGGACCCCTCCACCTT.

This clonotype was seen at least ten times. This chain uses TRBV12-3 or TRBV12-4 with TRBJ2-1; D is uncertain. Between the trimmed V and J ends, which lost 3 bases and 0 bases, there was a span of 9 bases. This CDR3 is built from 15 residues. This CDR3 is CASSLMKISYNEQFF. CDR3 coding DNA: TGTGCCAGCAGTTTGATGAAAATCTCCTACAATGAGCAGTTCTTC.

Ten or more counts support this clonotype. This chain connects TRBV5-1 to TRBJ2-5; 8 bases match TRBD1. The CDR3 covers 16 residues. The germline CDR1 and CDR2 sequences are SGHRS and YFSETQ. J gave up 0 bases and V 0 bases, and 4 bases lay outside the gene matches. The chain's CDR3 is CASSLVQGANQETQYF. The CDR3 DNA reads TGCGCCAGCAGCTTGGTCCAGGGGGCGAACCAAGAGACCCAGTACTTC.

This clonotype was detected ten times or more. This chain links TRBV3-1 with TRBJ2-5; a possible D gene is TRBD2 (6 bases). The CDR3 sequence is 13 residues long. Germline CDR1 reads LGHDT; CDR2 reads YNNKEL (reference sequence). Trimming left V 3 bases short and J 5 bases short, with 10 bases between. The CDR3 region has the DNA TGTGCCAGCAGCCAGGGGGGTGCGGAGACCCAGTACTTC. Its protein is CASSQGGAETQYF.

This clonotype was recorded many times. This chain joins TRBV11-1 and TRBJ2-1, with TRBD2 matching over 7 bases. With V trimmed by 6 bases and J by 0 bases, 8 bases remained unmatched. Per the germline V gene, CDR1 is SGHAT and CDR2 is FQDESV (reference sequence). The CDR3 spans 16 residues. The CDR3 DNA sequence: TGTGCCAGCAGAAAAAGCGGGGCCGCCTCCTACAATGAGCAGTTCTTC. Translation: CASRKSGAASYNEQFF.

This clonotype was observed at least ten times. The chain recombines TRBV11-1 with TRBJ1-6; TRBD1 matches 7 bases. This CDR3 contains 15 residues. Looked up from germline, CDR1 is SGHAT and CDR2 is FQDESV (reference sequence). The V segment lost 2 bases and the J segment 7 bases; nucleotides outside the gene matches: 5. CDR3 nucleotides: TGTGCCAGCAGCTTAAGGGACAGTGACAATTCACCCCTCCACTTT. The encoded protein is CASSLRDSDNSPLHF.

This clonotype occurred many times. The V gene is TRBV7-3, the J gene TRBJ2-2; 10 nucleotides match TRBD2. Germline loops: CDR1 SGHTA, CDR2 FQGTGA. The CDR3 spans 16 residues. V was clipped by 3 bases and J by 4 bases; unmatched bases: 5. CDR3 in amino acids: CASSLGSGRATGELFF. CDR3 coding DNA: TGTGCCAGCAGCTTGGGGAGCGGGAGGGCCACCGGGGAGCTGTTTTTT.

The chain has TRBV2 and TRBJ1-3; D remains unclear. CDR1 and CDR2 (germline): SNHLY, FYNNEI. CDR3 length equals 13 residues. Trimming shortened V by 3 bases and J by 7 bases, and 10 bases separated the two germline ends. The CDR3 is CASSDYGLNTIYF. CDR3 DNA: TGTGCCAGCAGTGACTATGGATTGAACACCATATATTTT.

This clonotype was recorded many times. The V gene is TRBV20-1, the J gene TRBJ2-2, with D possibly being TRBD1 (5 bases). The CDR3 totals 17 residues. Germline V gene sequence: CDR1 DFQATT, CDR2 SNEGSKA (reference sequence). Trimming took 0 bases from V and 3 from J, leaving 17 bases between them. The CDR3 coding sequence is TGCAGTGCTAGAGATCAAAATAGGGGTCCGTACACCGGGGAGCTGTTTTTT. Protein: CSARDQNRGPYTGELFF.

This clonotype showed up many times. The genes are TRBV5-1 and TRBJ2-1, with D tentatively TRBD2 (5 bases). Trimming took 3 bases from V and 4 from J, leaving 14 bases between them. This CDR3 comprises 15 residues. The V gene's germline CDR1 is SGHRS and CDR2 YFSETQ. This CDR3 reads CASSSTSPTYNEQFF. As DNA, the CDR3 is TGCGCCAGCAGCTCCACTAGTCCGACTTACAATGAGCAGTTCTTC.

This clonotype was recorded only once. V and J are TRBV7-3 and TRBJ1-4; tentatively, D is TRBD1 (5 bases). Germline V gives CDR1 SGHTA, CDR2 FQGTGA. V lost 5 bases to trimming and J lost 12 bases, with 13 bases between them. This CDR3 has 12 residues. For the CDR3, the DNA is TGTGCCAGCAGCCAATGGGCGGGGGAACTGTTTTTT. Translated: CASSQWAGELFF. The complete variable domain, with remaining parts taken from reference TRBV7-3 and TRBJ1-4, reads GAGVSQTPSNKVTEKGKYVELRCDPISGHTALYWYRQSLGQGPEFLIYFQGTGAADDSGLPNDRFFAVRPEGSVSTLKIQRTERGDSAVYLCASSQWAGELFFGSGTQLSVL.

This clonotype was recorded many times. The chain carries TRBV28 and TRBJ2-7, with D possibly TRBD1 on 5 matching bases. CDR3 length: 15 residues. V was cut by 7 bases and J by 2 bases, with 18 bases left in between. Germline V gives CDR1 MDHEN, CDR2 SYDVKM. The DNA for the CDR3 is TGTGCCAGCACCTCCTTGGGGCTAGTCGCCTACGAGCAGTACTTC. Its translation: CASTSLGLVAYEQYF.